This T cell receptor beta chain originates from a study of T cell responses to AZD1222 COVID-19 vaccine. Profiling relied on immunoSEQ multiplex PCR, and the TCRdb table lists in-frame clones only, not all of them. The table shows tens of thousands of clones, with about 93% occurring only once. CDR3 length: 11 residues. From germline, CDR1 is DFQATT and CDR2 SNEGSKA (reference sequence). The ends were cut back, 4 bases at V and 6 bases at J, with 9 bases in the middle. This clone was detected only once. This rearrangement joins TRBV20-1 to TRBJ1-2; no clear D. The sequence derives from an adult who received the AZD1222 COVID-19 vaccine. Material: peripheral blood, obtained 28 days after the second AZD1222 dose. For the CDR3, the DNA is TGCAGTGCTATTGGCGGCAATGGCTACACCTTC. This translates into CSAIGGNGYTF.